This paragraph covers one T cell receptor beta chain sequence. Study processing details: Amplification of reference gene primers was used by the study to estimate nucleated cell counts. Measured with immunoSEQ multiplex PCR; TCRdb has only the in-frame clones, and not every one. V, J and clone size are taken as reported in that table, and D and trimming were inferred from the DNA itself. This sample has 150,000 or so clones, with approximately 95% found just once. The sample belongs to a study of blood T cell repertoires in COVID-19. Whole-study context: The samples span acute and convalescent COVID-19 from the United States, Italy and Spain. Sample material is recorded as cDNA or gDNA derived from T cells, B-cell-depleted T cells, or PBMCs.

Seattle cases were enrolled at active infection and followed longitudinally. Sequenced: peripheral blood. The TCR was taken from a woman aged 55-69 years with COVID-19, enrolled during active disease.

The chain's CDR3 is CASSLGQGDEAFF. The CDR3 nucleotides read TGTGCCAGCTCACTAGGACAAGGGGATGAAGCTTTCTTT. The rearrangement links TRBV18 to TRBJ1-1; tentative D call: TRBD1 (5 bases). CDR1 is KGHSH, CDR2 LQKENI, per germline. The CDR3 has 13 residues. V dropped 4 bases and J dropped 7 bases, with 13 bases sitting between them.